The present T cell receptor beta chain was sequenced within a study of blood T cell repertoires in COVID-19. Original handling: How many nucleated cells were present was estimated from reference gene primer amplification. Generated by immunoSEQ multiplex PCR, the TCRdb table keeps only in-frame clones and is missing some. That table furnishes V, J and clone size, whereas the DNA furnished D and trimming. The sample has about 100,000 clones; 82% are singletons. V was shortened by 1 base and J by 0 bases, with 9 bases between the two germline ends. CDR3 length: 15 amino acids. The V gene's germline CDR1 is LGHDT and CDR2 YNNKEL (reference sequence).

The clonotype was recovered from a man aged 60 to 75 with acute or convalescent COVID-19. Sequenced sample: peripheral blood. The chain carries TRBV3-1 (or the pseudogene TRBV3-2) and TRBJ1-1; no definite D call. The CDR3, as DNA: TGTGCCAGCAGCCAAGGCAGGCGATTGAACACTGAAGCTTTCTTT. Translating it yields CASSQGRRLNTEAFF.